The 31 T cell receptor beta chains below were found in one sample sequenced in a study of T cell responses to AZD1222 COVID-19 vaccine. Clones were read by immunoSEQ multiplex PCR, and TCRdb kept only the in-frame ones, dropping some. The table includes about 86,000 clones, around 90% detected once. The sample in question was peripheral blood, obtained on day 0 of AZD1222 vaccination. These receptors were obtained from an adult in good health.

This clone was recorded once. The chain has TRBV9 and TRBJ2-1, with a possible D match to TRBD2 (6 bases). The CDR3 runs to 13 residues. The V and J ends lost 4 bases and 10 bases respectively, with 15 bases between them. Germline V CDR1 and CDR2: SGDLS, YYNGEE. CDR3 bases: TGTGCCAGCAGCTCCCGGGGACTGCGGGAGCAGTTCTTC. Its translation is CASSSRGLREQFF.

The table lists this clone with a count of one. The J gene is TRBJ2-1, the V gene TRBV3-1 (or the pseudogene TRBV3-2); TRBD2 matches 8 bases. The ends lost 1 base at V and 6 bases at J; junction bases unmatched: 11. CDR1 and CDR2 (germline): LGHDT, YNNKEL (reference sequence). This CDR3 region has 17 residues. CDR3 loop: CASSQVPSGLVFNEQFF. The CDR3 nucleotides read TGTGCCAGCAGCCAAGTGCCGTCGGGACTAGTCTTCAATGAGCAGTTCTTC.

The rearrangement uses TRBV4-1 and TRBJ1-3; the D gene is possibly TRBD1 (6 bases). With 3 bases removed from V and 5 bases from J, the gap between germline ends came to 17 bases. This CDR3 has 16 residues. Germline CDR1 and CDR2: MGHRA and YSYEKL. DNA for the CDR3: TGCGCCAGCAGCCACCTTGGGGTACAGGGAAGAAACACCATATATTTT. This sequence encodes CASSHLGVQGRNTIYF.

The chain has TRBV10-3 and TRBJ2-3; TRBD1 matches 9 bases. Unmatched junction bases numbered 10, after V lost 5 bases and J lost 4 bases. Germline lookup yields CDR1 ENHRY and CDR2 SYGVKD. The CDR3 extends over 16 amino acids. This chain's CDR3 is CAISPSNGQGPDTQYF. The CDR3 DNA reads TGTGCCATCAGTCCCTCCAATGGACAGGGGCCAGATACGCAGTATTTT.

J is TRBJ1-6 and V is TRBV30; D is uncertain. Germline CDR1 GTSNPN, CDR2 SVGIG (reference sequence). CDR3 length: 14 amino acids. The V end was cut by 3 bases, the J end by 4 bases, with 10 bases between. The chain's CDR3 is CAWRVNSYNSPLHF. For the CDR3, the DNA is TGTGCCTGGAGAGTTAATTCTTATAATTCACCCCTCCACTTT.

The genes are TRBV21-1 and TRBJ1-5; the table names TRBD1, a call not compared with the DNA. TRBV21-1 is assigned pseudogene status. CDR3 size: 15 residues. DNA of the CDR3: TGTGCCAGCAGCAGGGGCATTTATAGCAATCAGCCCCAGCATTTT. It specifies CASSRGIYSNQPQHF.

The genes are TRBV7-8 and TRBJ1-3, with TRBD1 as a possible D gene (5 bases). The CDR3 runs to 15 residues. Germline-derived CDR1 and CDR2 are SGHVS and FQNEAQ. Trimming took off 5 bases at V and 1 base at J, with 12 bases between the two ends. The DNA of the CDR3 is TGTGCCAGCAGCCTCTTCGGGGGGTCTGGAAACACCATATATTTT. Protein sequence: CASSLFGGSGNTIYF.

The rearrangement links TRBV28 to TRBJ1-5; 7 bases agree with TRBD1. V lost 6 bases to trimming and J lost 3 bases; unmatched junction nucleotides: 11. The germline V gene has CDR1 MDHEN and CDR2 SYDVKM. This CDR3 is built from 16 residues. The CDR3 coding sequence is TGTGCCAGCAGACTAAGACAGGGACTGGTCAATCAGCCCCAGCATTTT. Its translation is CASRLRQGLVNQPQHF.

J is TRBJ2-4 and V is TRBV5-1; TRBD2 might be the D (6 bases). Trimming removed 4 bases at V and 8 bases at J, with 16 bases between. The CDR3 has 14 residues. Germline V CDR1 and CDR2: SGHRS, YFSETQ. The chain's CDR3 is CASSARQTGDIQYF. Written as DNA, the CDR3 is TGCGCCAGCAGCGCAAGACAGACGGGGGACATTCAGTACTTC. The variable domain in full, with the rest retrieved from reference TRBV5-1 and TRBJ2-4, is KAGVTQTPRYLIKTRGQQVTLSCSPISGHRSVSWYQQTPGQGLQFLFEYFSETQRNKGNFPGRFSGRQFSNSRSEMNVSTLELGDSALYLCASSARQTGDIQYFGAGTRLSVL.

This clone was observed a few times. The chain employs TRBV7-9 and TRBJ2-1; D is unclear. The CDR3 loop spans 14 amino acids. Trimming left V 6 bases short and J 9 bases short, with 18 bases between. Germline-derived CDR1 and CDR2 are SEHNR and FQNEAQ (reference sequence). The CDR3 loop reads CASSNNSLGSEQFF. In nucleotides, the CDR3 is TGTGCCAGCAGTAACAATAGTCTAGGCAGTGAGCAGTTCTTC.

The chain has TRBV2 and TRBJ1-2, with a possible D match to TRBD1 (6 bases). Trimming shortened V by 9 bases and J by 5 bases, and 16 bases separated the two germline ends. Germline CDR1 is SNHLY and CDR2 is FYNNEI. This CDR3 has 13 residues. CDR3 residues: CARTGQSTYGYTF. The CDR3, as DNA: TGTGCCAGAACGGGACAATCGACGTATGGCTACACCTTC.

In this sample, this clone turned up a few times. V is TRBV6-1 and J is TRBJ2-7; 7 bases are shared with TRBD2. CDR3 length equals 16 residues. CDR1 and CDR2 from the germline V gene are MNHNS and SASEGT. J lost 0 bases, V lost 0 bases, and 5 bases had no gene match. CDR3 nucleotides: TGTGCCAGCAGTGAAGCGGAGTCTAGCGGCTCCTACGAGCAGTACTTC. The encoded protein is CASSEAESSGSYEQYF.

This chain links TRBV28 with TRBJ1-1; 7 bases line up with TRBD1. Trimming removed 6 bases from V and 0 bases from J; junction bases left unmatched: 7. The CDR3 totals 15 residues. From germline, CDR1 is MDHEN and CDR2 SYDVKM. The CDR3 sequence is CASRGWDSMNTEAFF. CDR3 nucleotides: TGTGCCAGCAGGGGTTGGGACAGCATGAACACTGAAGCTTTCTTT.

The V call is TRBV18, the J call TRBJ2-7; possibly TRBD2 for D (5 bases). The CDR3 has 13 amino acids. V was trimmed by 1 base and J by 6 bases, leaving 10 bases between them. Germline V gene data show CDR1 as KGHSH and CDR2 as LQKENI. CDR3 region: CASSPRERAEQYF. The DNA for the CDR3 is TGTGCCAGCTCACCACGGGAGAGGGCCGAGCAGTACTTC.

The J gene is TRBJ2-5, the V gene TRBV5-1; D gene uncertain. Germline V gene sequence: CDR1 SGHRS, CDR2 YFSETQ. V gave up 3 bases and J gave up 4 bases, with 7 bases separating them. CDR3 length: 12 residues. The CDR3 region has the DNA TGCGCCAGCAGCTCACACCTAGAGACCCAGTACTTC. It is translated as CASSSHLETQYF. Together with reference TRBV5-1 and TRBJ2-5, the CDR3 gives the full variable domain: KAGVTQTPRYLIKTRGQQVTLSCSPISGHRSVSWYQQTPGQGLQFLFEYFSETQRNKGNFPGRFSGRQFSNSRSEMNVSTLELGDSALYLCASSSHLETQYFGPGTRLLVL.

The chain recombines TRBV7-9 with TRBJ2-5, with D perhaps being TRBD1 or TRBD2 (5 bases each). The CDR3 has 14 residues. Between the trimmed V and J ends, which lost 1 base and 1 base, there was a span of 7 bases. The germline V gene has CDR1 SEHNR and CDR2 FQNEAQ (reference sequence). CDR3 region: CASSLVGTQETQYF. The CDR3 DNA is TGTGCCAGCAGCTTAGTCGGGACCCAAGAGACCCAGTACTTC. Filled out from reference TRBV7-9 and TRBJ2-5, the complete variable domain reads DTGVSQNPRHKITKRGQNVTFRCDPISEHNRLYWYRQTLGQGPEFLTYFQNEAQLEKSRLLSDRFSAERPKGSFSTLEIQRTEQGDSAMYLCASSLVGTQETQYFGPGTRLLVL.

This clone was detected a few times. This sequence joins TRBV28 and TRBJ1-2; the D is unclear. The CDR3 loop spans 11 amino acids. The germline V gene encodes CDR1 MDHEN and CDR2 SYDVKM. V was trimmed by 6 bases and J by 8 bases, leaving 10 bases between them. CDR3 sequence: CASSSPIGYTF. The DNA for the CDR3 is TGTGCCAGCAGCTCTCCGATAGGCTACACCTTC.

CDR3 nucleotides: TGTGCCAGCAGCCAGGGACAGGCTAATTCACCCCTCCACTTT. Translated: CASSQGQANSPLHF. The chain has TRBV6-2 or TRBV6-3 and TRBJ1-6; 8 bases match TRBD1. The CDR3 is 14 amino acids. Germline CDR1 is MNHEY and CDR2 is SVGEGT. V gave up 6 bases and J gave up 6 bases; unmatched junction bases: 4.

The chain joins TRBV30 to TRBJ1-2; the match to TRBD1 covers 7 bases. J lost 8 bases, V lost 1 base, and 4 bases had no gene match. The CDR3 totals 12 residues. Germline CDR1 is GTSNPN and CDR2 is SVGIG (reference sequence). CDR3 nucleotides: TGTGCCTGGAGTGAGGGGGCTACCGGCTACACCTTC. Translating it yields CAWSEGATGYTF.

The genes are TRBV18 and TRBJ2-2; 10 bases fit TRBD1. The V gene's germline CDR1 is KGHSH and CDR2 LQKENI. Trimming at V came to 0 bases and at J to 5 bases, leaving 6 bases not matched to a gene. The CDR3 is 17 amino acids. The CDR3 spells CASSPPTGGSLTGELFF. The CDR3 DNA sequence: TGTGCCAGCTCACCACCGACAGGGGGCTCGTTGACCGGGGAGCTGTTTTTT.

The chain has TRBV29-1 and TRBJ1-2; TRBD1 might be the D (5 bases). The V end lost 7 bases, the J end lost 8 bases, and 8 bases lay between the germline ends. Germline-derived CDR1 and CDR2 are SQVTM and ANQGSEA. The CDR3 loop spans 9 amino acids. CDR3 nucleotides: TGCAGCGCAGGGAACGGCTACACCTTC. It translates to CSAGNGYTF.

V gene TRBV24-1 combines with J gene TRBJ2-3, with 11 bases identical to TRBD2. The germline V gene has CDR1 KGHDR and CDR2 SFDVKD. With 3 bases clipped from V and 10 bases from J, the junction kept 5 bases outside the gene matches. The CDR3 runs 14 residues. This CDR3 reads CATSDIRLAGSQYF. The CDR3 DNA follows: TGTGCCACCAGTGATATTCGACTAGCGGGATCGCAGTATTTT.

This sequence joins TRBV5-1 and TRBJ1-2; D ambiguous. Looked up from germline, CDR1 is SGHRS and CDR2 is YFSETQ. Trimming took 0 bases from V and 1 from J, leaving 10 bases between them. The CDR3 spans 15 residues. The CDR3 nucleotides read TGCGCCAGCAGCTTGGGGCAGAACCTTAACTATGGCTACACCTTC. The encoded protein is CASSLGQNLNYGYTF.

This clone was counted a few times. The rearrangement uses TRBV4-3 and TRBJ2-2; 13 bases are shared with TRBD2. The junction had 7 bases not matched to a gene; V was cut back by 0 bases and J by 9 bases. CDR3 size: 17 residues. Germline V gene sequence: CDR1 LGHNA, CDR2 YSLEER. The CDR3 DNA is TGCGCCAGCAGCCAAGATCGACTAGCGGGAGGTTCTTGGGAGCTGTTTTTT. Its protein is CASSQDRLAGGSWELFF.

CDR3 DNA sequence: TGTGCCAGTAGTATAACCAGGCGGAACTCTGGGGCCAACGTCCTGACTTTC. Amino acid sequence: CASSITRRNSGANVLTF. This chain joins TRBV19 and TRBJ2-6; D remains unclear. V dropped 2 bases and J dropped 0 bases, with 11 bases sitting between them. The CDR3 is 17 residues long. Germline V gene data show CDR1 as LNHDA and CDR2 as SQIVND (reference sequence).

The V and J genes are TRBV5-1 and TRBJ2-3; no clear D. The CDR3 loop spans 14 amino acids. Germline CDR1 is SGHRS and CDR2 is YFSETQ. V lost 2 bases and J 0 bases, leaving 7 bases between the germline ends. Written as DNA, the CDR3 is TGCGCCAGCAGCTTTCTCGGGAGCACAGATACGCAGTATTTT. Protein: CASSFLGSTDTQYF.

This clone was picked up a small number of times. The chain joins TRBV5-1 to TRBJ1-4, with 7 positions matching TRBD1. Trimming cost V 2 bases and J 0 bases; bases outside gene matches: 7. The CDR3 length is 17 residues. Germline assignment: CDR1 SGHRS and CDR2 YFSETQ. The CDR3 protein is CASSFGTVFTTNEKLFF. CDR3 bases: TGCGCCAGCAGCTTTGGGACAGTCTTTACAACTAATGAAAAACTGTTTTTT.

The chain recombines TRBV5-4 with TRBJ2-7; the D call may be TRBD1 or TRBD2 (6 bases each). The CDR3 runs to 14 residues. The ends were cut back, 1 base at V and 4 bases at J, with 12 bases in the middle. CDR1 SGHNT and CDR2 YYREEE come from the germline V gene (reference sequence). CDR3 in DNA: TGTGCCAGCAGCTTGAGGCCGGGGGCGTACGAGCAGTACTTC. It codes for CASSLRPGAYEQYF.

V usage is TRBV10-2 and J usage is TRBJ2-1; D is unresolved. The CDR3 is 19 amino acids. Between the trimmed V and J ends, which lost 0 bases and 0 bases, there was a span of 18 bases. CDR1 and CDR2 (germline): WSHSY, SAAADI. The CDR3 region is CASSESSYHELSSYNEQFF. The CDR3 bases are TGCGCCAGCAGTGAGTCGAGCTATCACGAATTAAGCTCCTACAATGAGCAGTTCTTC.

The V call is TRBV27, the J call TRBJ2-2; a weak D match, TRBD2 (5 bases). The CDR3 totals 15 residues. CDR1 MNHEY and CDR2 SMNVEV come from the germline V gene (reference sequence). Trimming left V 1 base short and J 6 bases short, with 12 bases between. Here the CDR3 reads CASSLWASGAGELFF. The CDR3 region has the DNA TGTGCCAGCAGTTTATGGGCTTCCGGGGCCGGGGAGCTGTTTTTT.

The chain combines TRBV7-8 with TRBJ1-2, with 8 bases that match TRBD1. Germline V gene sequence: CDR1 SGHVS, CDR2 FQNEAQ. This CDR3 contains 13 residues. Trimming at V came to 2 bases and at J to 8 bases, leaving 4 bases not matched to a gene. The CDR3 DNA sequence: TGTGCCAGCAGCTTAATGGCAGGGGGCGGCTACACCTTC. Amino acids: CASSLMAGGGYTF.